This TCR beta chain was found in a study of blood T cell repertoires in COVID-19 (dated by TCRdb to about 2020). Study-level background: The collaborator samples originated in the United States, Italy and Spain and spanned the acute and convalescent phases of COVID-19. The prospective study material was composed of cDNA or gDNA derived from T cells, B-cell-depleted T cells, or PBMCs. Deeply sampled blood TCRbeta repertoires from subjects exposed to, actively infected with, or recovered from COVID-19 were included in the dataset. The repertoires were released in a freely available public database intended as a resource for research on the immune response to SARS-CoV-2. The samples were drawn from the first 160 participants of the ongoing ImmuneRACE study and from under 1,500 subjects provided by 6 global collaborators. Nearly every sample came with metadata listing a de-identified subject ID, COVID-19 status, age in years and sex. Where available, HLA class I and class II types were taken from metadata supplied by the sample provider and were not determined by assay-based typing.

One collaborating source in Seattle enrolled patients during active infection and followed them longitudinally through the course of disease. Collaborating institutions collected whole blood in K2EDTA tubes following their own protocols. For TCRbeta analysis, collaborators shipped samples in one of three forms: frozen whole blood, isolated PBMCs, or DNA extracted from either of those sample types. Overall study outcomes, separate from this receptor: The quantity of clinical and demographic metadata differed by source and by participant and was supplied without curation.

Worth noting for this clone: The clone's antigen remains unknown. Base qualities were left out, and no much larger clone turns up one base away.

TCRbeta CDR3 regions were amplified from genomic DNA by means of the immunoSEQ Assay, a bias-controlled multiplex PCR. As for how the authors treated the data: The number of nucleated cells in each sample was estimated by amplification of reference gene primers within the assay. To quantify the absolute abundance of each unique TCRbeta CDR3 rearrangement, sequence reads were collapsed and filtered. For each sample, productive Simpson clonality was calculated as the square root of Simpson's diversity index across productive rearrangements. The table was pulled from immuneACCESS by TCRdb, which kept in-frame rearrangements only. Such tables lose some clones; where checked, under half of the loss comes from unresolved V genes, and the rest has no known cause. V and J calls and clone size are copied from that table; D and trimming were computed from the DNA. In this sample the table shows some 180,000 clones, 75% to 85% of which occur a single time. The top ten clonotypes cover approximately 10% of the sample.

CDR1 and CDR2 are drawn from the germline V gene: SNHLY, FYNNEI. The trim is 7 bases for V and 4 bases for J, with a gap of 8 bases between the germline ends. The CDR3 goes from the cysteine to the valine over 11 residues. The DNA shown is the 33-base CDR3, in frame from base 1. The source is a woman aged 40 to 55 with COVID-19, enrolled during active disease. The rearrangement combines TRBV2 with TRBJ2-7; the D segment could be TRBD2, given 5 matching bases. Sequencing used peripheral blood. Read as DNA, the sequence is TGTGCCAGCACCGGGGAGTACGAGCAGTACGTC. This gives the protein CASTGEYEQYV.